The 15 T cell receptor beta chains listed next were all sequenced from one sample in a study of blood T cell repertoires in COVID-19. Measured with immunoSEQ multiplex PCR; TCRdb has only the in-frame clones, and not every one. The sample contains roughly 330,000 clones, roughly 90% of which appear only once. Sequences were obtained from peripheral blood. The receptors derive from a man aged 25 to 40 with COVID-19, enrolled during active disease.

The CDR3 spells CASSLTGGGRRSSSYNEQFF. CDR3 in DNA: TGTGCCAGCAGCTTAACGGGTGGCGGGAGGCGTTCGAGCTCCTACAATGAGCAGTTCTTC. The genes are TRBV7-3 and TRBJ2-1; TRBD2 matches 8 bases. The CDR3 consists of 20 residues. Trimming removed 0 bases from V and 0 bases from J; junction bases left unmatched: 13. The V gene's germline CDR1 is SGHTA and CDR2 FQGTGA.

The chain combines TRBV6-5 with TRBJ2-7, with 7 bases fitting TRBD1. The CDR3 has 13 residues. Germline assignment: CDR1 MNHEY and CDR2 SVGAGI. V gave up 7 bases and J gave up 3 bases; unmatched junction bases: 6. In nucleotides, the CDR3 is TGTGCCAGCACCCGGGCAGGGGGCTACGAGCAGTACTTC. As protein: CASTRAGGYEQYF.

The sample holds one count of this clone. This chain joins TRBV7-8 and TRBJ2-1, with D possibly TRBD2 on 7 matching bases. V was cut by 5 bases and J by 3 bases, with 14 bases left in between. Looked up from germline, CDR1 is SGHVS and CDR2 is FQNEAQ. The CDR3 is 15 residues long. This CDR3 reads CASSQGGRVYNEQFF. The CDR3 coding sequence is TGTGCCAGCAGCCAAGGGGGGAGGGTCTACAATGAGCAGTTCTTC.

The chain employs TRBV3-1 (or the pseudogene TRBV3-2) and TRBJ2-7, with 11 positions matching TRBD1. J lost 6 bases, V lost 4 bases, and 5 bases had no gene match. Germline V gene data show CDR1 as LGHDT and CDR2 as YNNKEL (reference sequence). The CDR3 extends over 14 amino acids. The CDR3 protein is CASSLSGTGGEQYF. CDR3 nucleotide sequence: TGTGCCAGCAGCCTCTCCGGGACAGGGGGCGAGCAGTACTTC.

CDR3 sequence reads: CASSISFGQLYEQYF. In DNA form, the CDR3 reads TGTGCCAGTAGTATAAGTTTTGGACAGCTCTACGAGCAGTACTTC. V is TRBV19 and J is TRBJ2-7; weak D call: TRBD1 (6 bases). The CDR3 is made up of 15 amino acids. Between the trimmed V and J ends, which lost 2 bases and 3 bases, there was a span of 14 bases. The germline V gene encodes CDR1 LNHDA and CDR2 SQIVND (reference sequence).

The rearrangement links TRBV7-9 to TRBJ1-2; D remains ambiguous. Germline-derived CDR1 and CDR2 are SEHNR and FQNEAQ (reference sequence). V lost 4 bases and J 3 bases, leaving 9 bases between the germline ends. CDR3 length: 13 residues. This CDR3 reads CASSSDGDYGYTF. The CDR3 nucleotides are TGTGCCAGCAGCTCGGACGGGGACTATGGCTACACCTTC.

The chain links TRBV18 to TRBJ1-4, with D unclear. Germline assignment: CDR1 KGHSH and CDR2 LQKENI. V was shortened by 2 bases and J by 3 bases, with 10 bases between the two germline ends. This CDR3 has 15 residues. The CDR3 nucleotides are TGTGCCAGCTCACCAGACCAGGCAGCTAATGAAAAACTGTTTTTT. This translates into CASSPDQAANEKLFF. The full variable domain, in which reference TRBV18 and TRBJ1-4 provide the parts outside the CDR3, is NAGVMQNPRHLVRRRGQEARLRCSPMKGHSHVYWYRQLPEEGLKFMVYLQKENIIDESGMPKERFSAEFPKEGPSILRIQQVVRGDSAAYFCASSPDQAANEKLFFGSGTQLSVL.

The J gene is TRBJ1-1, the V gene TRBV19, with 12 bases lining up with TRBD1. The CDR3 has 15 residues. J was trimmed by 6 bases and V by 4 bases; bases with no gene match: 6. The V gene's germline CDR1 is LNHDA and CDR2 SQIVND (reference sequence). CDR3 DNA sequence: TGTGCCAGTAGTAAACCGGGACAGGGGGCCGCTGAAGCTTTCTTT. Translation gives CASSKPGQGAAEAFF. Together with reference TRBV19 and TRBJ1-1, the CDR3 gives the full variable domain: DGGITQSPKYLFRKEGQNVTLSCEQNLNHDAMYWYRQDPGQGLRLIYYSQIVNDFQKGDIAEGYSVSREKKESFPLTVTSAQKNPTAFYLCASSKPGQGAAEAFFGQGTRLTVV.

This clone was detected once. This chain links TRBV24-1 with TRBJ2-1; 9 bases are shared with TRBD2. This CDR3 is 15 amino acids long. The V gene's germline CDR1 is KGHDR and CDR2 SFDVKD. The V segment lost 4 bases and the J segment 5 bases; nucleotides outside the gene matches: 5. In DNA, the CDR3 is TGTGCCACCAGTGACCCCCCTAGCGGGAACAATGAGCAGTTCTTC. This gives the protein CATSDPPSGNNEQFF.

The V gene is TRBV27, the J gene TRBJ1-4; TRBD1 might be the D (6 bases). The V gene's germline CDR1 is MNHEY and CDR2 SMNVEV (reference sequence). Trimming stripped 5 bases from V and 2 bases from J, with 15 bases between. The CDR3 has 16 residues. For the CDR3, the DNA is TGTGCCAGCAGTCCCTTCACAGGGTTTACTAATGAAAAACTGTTTTTT. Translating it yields CASSPFTGFTNEKLFF.

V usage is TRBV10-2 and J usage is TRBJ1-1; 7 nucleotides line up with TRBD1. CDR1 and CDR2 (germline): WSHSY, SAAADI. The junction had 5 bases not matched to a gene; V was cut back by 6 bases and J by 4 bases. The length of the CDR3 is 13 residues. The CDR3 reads CASRDHRGTEAFF. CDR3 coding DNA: TGCGCCAGCAGAGACCACAGGGGCACTGAAGCTTTCTTT.

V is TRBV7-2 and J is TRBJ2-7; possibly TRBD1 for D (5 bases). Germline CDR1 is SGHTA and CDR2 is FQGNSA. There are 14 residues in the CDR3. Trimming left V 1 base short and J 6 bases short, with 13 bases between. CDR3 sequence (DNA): TGTGCCAGCAGCTTAGGGGCAGGGTCGGGCGAGCAGTACTTC. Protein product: CASSLGAGSGEQYF.

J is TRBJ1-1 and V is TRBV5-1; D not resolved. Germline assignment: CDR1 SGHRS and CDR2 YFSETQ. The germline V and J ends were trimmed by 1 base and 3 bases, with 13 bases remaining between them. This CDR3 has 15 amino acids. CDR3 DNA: TGCGCCAGCAGCTTGTATTCCAGGCTATACACTGAAGCTTTCTTT. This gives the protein CASSLYSRLYTEAFF.

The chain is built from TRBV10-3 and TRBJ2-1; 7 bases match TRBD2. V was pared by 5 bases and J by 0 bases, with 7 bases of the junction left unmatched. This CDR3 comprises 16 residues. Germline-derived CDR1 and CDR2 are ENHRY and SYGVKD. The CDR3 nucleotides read TGTGCCATCAGTAAAACTAGCGCCGACTCCTACAATGAGCAGTTCTTC. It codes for CAISKTSADSYNEQFF.

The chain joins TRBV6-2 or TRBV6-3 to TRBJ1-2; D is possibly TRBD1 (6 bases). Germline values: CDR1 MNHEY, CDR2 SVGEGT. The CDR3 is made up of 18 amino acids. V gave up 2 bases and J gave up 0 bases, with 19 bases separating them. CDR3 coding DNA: TGTGCCAGCAGTTACCCGAGGAAGCGAAAGGGGGCTAACTATGGCTACACCTTC. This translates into CASSYPRKRKGANYGYTF.